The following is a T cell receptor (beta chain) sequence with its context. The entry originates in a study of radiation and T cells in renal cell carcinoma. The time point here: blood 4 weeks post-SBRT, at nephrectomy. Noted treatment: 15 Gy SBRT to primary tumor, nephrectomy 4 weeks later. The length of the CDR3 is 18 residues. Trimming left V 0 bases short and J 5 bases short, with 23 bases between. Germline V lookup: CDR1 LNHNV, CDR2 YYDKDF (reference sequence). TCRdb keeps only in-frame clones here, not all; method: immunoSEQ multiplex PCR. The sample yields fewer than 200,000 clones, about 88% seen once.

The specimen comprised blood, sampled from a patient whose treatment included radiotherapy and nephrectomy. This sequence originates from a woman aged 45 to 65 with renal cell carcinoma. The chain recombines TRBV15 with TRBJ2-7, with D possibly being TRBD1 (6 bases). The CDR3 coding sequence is TGTGCCACCAGCAGAGAGAAGTTTAAGGGACACCTCCCTAACGAGCAGTACTTC. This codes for CATSREKFKGHLPNEQYF.